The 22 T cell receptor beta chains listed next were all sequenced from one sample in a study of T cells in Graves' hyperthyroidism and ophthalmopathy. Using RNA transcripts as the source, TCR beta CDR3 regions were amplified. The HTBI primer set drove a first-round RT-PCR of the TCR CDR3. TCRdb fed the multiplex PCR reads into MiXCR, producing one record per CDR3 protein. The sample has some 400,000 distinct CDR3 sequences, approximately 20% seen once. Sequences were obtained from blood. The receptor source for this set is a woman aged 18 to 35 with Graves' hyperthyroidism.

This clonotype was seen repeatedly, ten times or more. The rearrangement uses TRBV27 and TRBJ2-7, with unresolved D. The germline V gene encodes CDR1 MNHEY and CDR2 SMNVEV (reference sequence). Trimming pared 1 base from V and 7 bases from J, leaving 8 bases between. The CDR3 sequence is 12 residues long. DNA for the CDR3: TGTGCCAGCAGTTTATTACTTGGGGAGCAGTACTTC. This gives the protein CASSLLLGEQYF.

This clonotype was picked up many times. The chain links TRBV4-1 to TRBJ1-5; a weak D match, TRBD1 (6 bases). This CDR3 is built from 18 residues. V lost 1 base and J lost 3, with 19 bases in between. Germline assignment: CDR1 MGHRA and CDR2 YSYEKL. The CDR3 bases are TGCGCCAGCAGCCAAGGAGGCCGGGCGAGACAGGTCAATCAGCCCCAGCATTTT. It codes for CASSQGGRARQVNQPQHF.

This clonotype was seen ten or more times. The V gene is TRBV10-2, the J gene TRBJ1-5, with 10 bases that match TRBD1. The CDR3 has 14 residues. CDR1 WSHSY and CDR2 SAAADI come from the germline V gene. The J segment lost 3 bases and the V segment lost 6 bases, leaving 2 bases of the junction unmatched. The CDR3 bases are TGCGCCAGCAGGGACAGGGGGAACAATCAGCCCCAGCATTTT. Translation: CASRDRGNNQPQHF.

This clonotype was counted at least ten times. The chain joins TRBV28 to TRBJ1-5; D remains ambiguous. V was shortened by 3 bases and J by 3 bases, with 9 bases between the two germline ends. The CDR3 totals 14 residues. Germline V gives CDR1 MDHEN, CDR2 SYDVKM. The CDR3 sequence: CASSLVGNNQPQHF. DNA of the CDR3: TGTGCCAGCAGTTTGGTAGGTAACAATCAGCCCCAGCATTTT.

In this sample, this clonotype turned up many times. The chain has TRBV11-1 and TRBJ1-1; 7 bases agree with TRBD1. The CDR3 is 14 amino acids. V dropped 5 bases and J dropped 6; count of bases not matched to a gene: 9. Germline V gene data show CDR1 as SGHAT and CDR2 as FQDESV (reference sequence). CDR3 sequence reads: CASSPRQGSAEAFF. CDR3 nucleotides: TGTGCCAGCAGCCCGCGACAGGGATCTGCTGAAGCTTTCTTT.

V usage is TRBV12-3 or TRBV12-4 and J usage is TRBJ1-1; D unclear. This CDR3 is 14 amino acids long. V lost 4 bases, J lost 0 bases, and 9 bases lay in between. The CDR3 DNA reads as TGTGCCAGCAGTTACAGTTACATGAACACTGAAGCTTTCTTT. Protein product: CASSYSYMNTEAFF.

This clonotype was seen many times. DNA for the CDR3: TGTGCCAGCAGTTTACGGGGGGCGGGTAGGACTGAAGCTTTCTTT. It translates to CASSLRGAGRTEAFF. This chain links TRBV12-3 or TRBV12-4 with TRBJ1-1; maybe TRBD1 (6 bases). V lost 2 bases, J lost 5 bases, and 15 bases lay in between. The CDR3 spans 15 residues.

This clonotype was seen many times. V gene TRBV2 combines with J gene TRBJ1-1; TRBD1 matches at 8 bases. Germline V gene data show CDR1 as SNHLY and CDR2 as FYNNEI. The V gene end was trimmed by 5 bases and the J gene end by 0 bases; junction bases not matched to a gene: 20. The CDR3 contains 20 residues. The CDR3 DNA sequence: TGTGCCAGCAGTCAAGAAAAACCCTACCGGGACAGGCTTATGAACACTGAAGCTTTCTTT. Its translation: CASSQEKPYRDRLMNTEAFF. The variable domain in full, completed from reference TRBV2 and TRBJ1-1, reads EPEVTQTPSHQVTQMGQEVILRCVPISNHLYFYWYRQILGQKVEFLVSFYNNEISEKSEIFDDQFSVERPDGSNFTLKIRSTKLEDSAMYFCASSQEKPYRDRLMNTEAFFGQGTRLTVV.

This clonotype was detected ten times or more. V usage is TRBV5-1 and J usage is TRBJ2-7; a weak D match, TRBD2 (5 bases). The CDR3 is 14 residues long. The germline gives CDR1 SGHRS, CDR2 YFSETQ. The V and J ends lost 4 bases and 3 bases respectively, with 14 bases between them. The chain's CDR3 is CASSAGNWGYEQYF. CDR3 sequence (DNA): TGCGCCAGCAGCGCCGGGAATTGGGGCTACGAGCAGTACTTC.

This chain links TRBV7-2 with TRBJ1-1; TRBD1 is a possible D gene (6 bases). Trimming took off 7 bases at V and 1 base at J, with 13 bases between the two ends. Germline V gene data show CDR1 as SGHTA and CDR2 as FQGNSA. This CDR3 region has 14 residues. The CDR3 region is CASTKGTRNTEAFF. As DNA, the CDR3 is TGTGCCAGCACCAAGGGGACAAGGAACACTGAAGCTTTCTTT. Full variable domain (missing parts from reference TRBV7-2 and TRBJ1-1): GAGVSQSPSNKVTEKGKDVELRCDPISGHTALYWYRQSLGQGLEFLIYFQGNSAPDKSGLPSDRFSAERTGGSVSTLTIQRTQQEDSAVYLCASTKGTRNTEAFFGQGTRLTVV.

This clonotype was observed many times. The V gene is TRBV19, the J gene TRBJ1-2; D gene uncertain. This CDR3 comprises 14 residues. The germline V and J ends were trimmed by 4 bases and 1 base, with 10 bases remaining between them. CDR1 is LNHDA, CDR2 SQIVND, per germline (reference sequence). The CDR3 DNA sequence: TGTGCCAGTAGTACGCGGAACAGTAACTATGGCTACACCTTC. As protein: CASSTRNSNYGYTF. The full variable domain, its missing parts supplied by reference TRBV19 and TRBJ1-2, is DGGITQSPKYLFRKEGQNVTLSCEQNLNHDAMYWYRQDPGQGLRLIYYSQIVNDFQKGDIAEGYSVSREKKESFPLTVTSAQKNPTAFYLCASSTRNSNYGYTFGSGTRLTVV.

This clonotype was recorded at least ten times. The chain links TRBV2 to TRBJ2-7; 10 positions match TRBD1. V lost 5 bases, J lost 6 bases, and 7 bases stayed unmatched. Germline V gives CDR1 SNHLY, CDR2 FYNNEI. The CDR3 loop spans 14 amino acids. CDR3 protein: CASSLRDRGGEQYF. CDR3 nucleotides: TGTGCCAGCAGTTTGCGGGACAGGGGAGGCGAGCAGTACTTC. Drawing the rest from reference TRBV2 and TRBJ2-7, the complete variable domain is EPEVTQTPSHQVTQMGQEVILRCVPISNHLYFYWYRQILGQKVEFLVSFYNNEISEKSEIFDDQFSVERPDGSNFTLKIRSTKLEDSAMYFCASSLRDRGGEQYFGPGTRLTVT.

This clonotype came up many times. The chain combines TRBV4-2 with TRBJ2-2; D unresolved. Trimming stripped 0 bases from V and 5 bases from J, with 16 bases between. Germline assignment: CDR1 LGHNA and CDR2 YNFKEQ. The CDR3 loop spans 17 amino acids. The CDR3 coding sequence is TGTGCCAGCAGCCAAGAGGGTGGACCACTAACGACCGGGGAGCTGTTTTTT. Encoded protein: CASSQEGGPLTTGELFF.

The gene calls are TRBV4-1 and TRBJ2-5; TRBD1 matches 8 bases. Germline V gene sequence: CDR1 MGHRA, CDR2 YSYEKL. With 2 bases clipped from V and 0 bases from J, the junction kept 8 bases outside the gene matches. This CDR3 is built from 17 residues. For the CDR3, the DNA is TGCGCCAGCAGCCAAAGACAGGGGAACCCTAACCAAGAGACCCAGTACTTC. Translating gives CASSQRQGNPNQETQYF.

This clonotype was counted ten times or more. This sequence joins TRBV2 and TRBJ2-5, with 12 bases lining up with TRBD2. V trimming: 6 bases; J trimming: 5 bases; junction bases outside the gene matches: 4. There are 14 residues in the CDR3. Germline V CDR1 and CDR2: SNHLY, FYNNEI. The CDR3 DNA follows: TGTGCCAGCAGGCCTAGCGGGGGGGAGGAGACCCAGTACTTC. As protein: CASRPSGGEETQYF.

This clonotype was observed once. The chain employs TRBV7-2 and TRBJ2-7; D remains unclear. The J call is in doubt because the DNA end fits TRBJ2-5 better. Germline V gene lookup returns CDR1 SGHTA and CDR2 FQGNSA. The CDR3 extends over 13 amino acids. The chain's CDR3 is CASSSPIRETQYF. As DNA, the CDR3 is TGTGCCAGCAGCAGCCCGATAAGGGAGACCCAGTACTTC.

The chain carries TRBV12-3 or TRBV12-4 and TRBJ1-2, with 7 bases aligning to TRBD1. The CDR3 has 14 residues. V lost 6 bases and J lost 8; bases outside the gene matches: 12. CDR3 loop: CASRETGPATGYTF. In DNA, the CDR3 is TGTGCCAGCAGGGAGACAGGGCCCGCGACCGGCTACACCTTC.

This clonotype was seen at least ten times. CDR3 loop: CASSSTDTYEQYF. The DNA for the CDR3 is TGTGCCAGCAGCTCGACGGATACCTACGAGCAGTACTTC. V usage is TRBV7-9 and J usage is TRBJ2-7; D is undetermined. Between the trimmed V and J ends, which lost 4 bases and 2 bases, there was a span of 9 bases. This CDR3 is built from 13 residues. The V gene's germline CDR1 is SEHNR and CDR2 FQNEAQ (reference sequence).

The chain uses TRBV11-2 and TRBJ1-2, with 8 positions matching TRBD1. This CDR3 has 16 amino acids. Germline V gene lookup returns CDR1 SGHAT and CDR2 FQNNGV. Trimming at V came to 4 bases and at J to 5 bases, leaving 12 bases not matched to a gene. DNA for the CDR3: TGTGCCAGCAGCTCTGCTTTAGGACAGGGAATTTATGGCTACACCTTC. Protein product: CASSSALGQGIYGYTF.

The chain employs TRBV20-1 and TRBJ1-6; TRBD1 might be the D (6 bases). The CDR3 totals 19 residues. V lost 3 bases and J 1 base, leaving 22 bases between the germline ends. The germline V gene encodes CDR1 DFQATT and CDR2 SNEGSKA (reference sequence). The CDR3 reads CSASLAPGHEGSYNSPLHF. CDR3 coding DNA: TGCAGTGCTAGCTTAGCTCCGGGACACGAGGGTTCCTATAATTCACCCCTCCACTTT.

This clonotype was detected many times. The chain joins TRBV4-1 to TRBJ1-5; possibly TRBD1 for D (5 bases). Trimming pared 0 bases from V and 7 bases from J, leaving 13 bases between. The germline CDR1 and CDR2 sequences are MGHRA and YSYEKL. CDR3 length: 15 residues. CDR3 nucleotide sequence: TGCGCCAGCAGCCAAGACGGAGGGGATCGACAGCCCCAGCATTTT. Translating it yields CASSQDGGDRQPQHF.

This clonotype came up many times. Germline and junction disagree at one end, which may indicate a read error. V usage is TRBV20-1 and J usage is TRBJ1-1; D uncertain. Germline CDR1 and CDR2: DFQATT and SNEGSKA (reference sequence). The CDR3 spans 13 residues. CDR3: CSVRPRTNTEAFF. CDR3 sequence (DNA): TGCAGTGTTAGACCGAGGACCAACACTGAAGCTTTCTTT.